A selection of T cell receptor beta chains follows, all from one sample in a study of CD8 T cells in ankylosing spondylitis. TCRdb recomputed calls from the 5' RACE reads with MiXCR, one row per CDR3 protein. The sample includes roughly 280,000 distinct CDR3 sequences, roughly 20% seen only once; the top ten take 7.8%. The material sequenced was blood, either unsorted or a sorted T cell fraction (not recorded which). These receptors were collected from a male donor with ankylosing spondylitis or in good health (not recorded which). Each CDR3 is given with its conserved first and last residue. The D gene is left open where the match is weak. The size field is filled for only some rows; it gives once, few, many or a size class.

clone size: few; V gene: TRBV20-1; D gene: TRBD1; J gene: TRBJ2-5; CDR3 DNA: TGCAGTGCTGGGGGACAGGGGGAGTCGGAGACCCAGTACTTC; CDR3 protein: CSAGGQGESETQYF
clone size: many; V gene: TRBV9; D gene: -; J gene: TRBJ2-1; CDR3 DNA: TGTGCCAGCAGCGTAGGGAGCTCCTACAATGAGCAGTTCTTC; CDR3 protein: CASSVGSSYNEQFF
clone size: few; V gene: TRBV5-1; D gene: TRBD1; J gene: TRBJ1-2; CDR3 DNA: TGCGCCAGCAGCTTCGGACAGGGGGCGAACTATGGCTACACCTTC; CDR3 protein: CASSFGQGANYGYTF
clone size: -; V gene: TRBV27; D gene: TRBD1; J gene: TRBJ1-1; CDR3 DNA: TGTGCCAGCACGACAGGGGGAACTGAAGCTTTCTTT; CDR3 protein: CASTTGGTEAFF
clone size: -; V gene: TRBV12-3/TRBV12-4; D gene: -; J gene: TRBJ2-5; CDR3 DNA: TGTGCCAGCAGGGCTCTAGGGGTGGAGACCCAGTACTTC; CDR3 protein: CASRALGVETQYF
clone size: few; V gene: TRBV20-1; D gene: TRBD1; J gene: TRBJ1-3; CDR3 DNA: TGCAGTGCTAGAGATCGGGGACAGGGGAATTGGAACACCATATATTTT; CDR3 protein: CSARDRGQGNWNTIYF
clone size: -; V gene: TRBV5-1; D gene: TRBD1; J gene: TRBJ1-6; CDR3 DNA: TGCGCCAGCAGCCCAGGGGGGATTTATAATTCACCCCTCCACTTT; CDR3 protein: CASSPGGIYNSPLHF
clone size: -; V gene: TRBV9; D gene: -; J gene: TRBJ2-2; CDR3 DNA: TGTGCCAGCAGCGGCCCCTCCGGGGTCTACACCGGGGAGCTGTTTTTT; CDR3 protein: CASSGPSGVYTGELFF
clone size: -; V gene: TRBV10-2; D gene: -; J gene: TRBJ1-2; CDR3 DNA: TGCGCCAGCACGACAGGAGACGAGGACTATGGCTACACCTTC; CDR3 protein: CASTTGDEDYGYTF
clone size: few; V gene: TRBV6-1; D gene: TRBD1; J gene: TRBJ2-3; CDR3 DNA: TGTGCCAGCAGAACCGGACAGGGGTTTACGCAGTATTTT; CDR3 protein: CASRTGQGFTQYF
clone size: many; V gene: TRBV15; D gene: -; J gene: TRBJ1-1; CDR3 DNA: TGTGCCACCAGCAAAGTGAGGGGGACGAACACTGAAGCTTTCTTT; CDR3 protein: CATSKVRGTNTEAFF
clone size: few; V gene: TRBV18; D gene: -; J gene: TRBJ2-4; CDR3 DNA: TGTGCCAGCTCACCCACCCCAAAAAACATTCAGTACTTC; CDR3 protein: CASSPTPKNIQYF
clone size: -; V gene: TRBV18; D gene: TRBD2; J gene: TRBJ2-1; CDR3 DNA: TGTGCCAGCTCACCGAAACTAGCGGGGGCCGATGAGCAGTTCTTC; CDR3 protein: CASSPKLAGADEQFF
clone size: -; V gene: TRBV7-2; D gene: TRBD2; J gene: TRBJ2-3; CDR3 DNA: TGTGCCAGCAGCTCAGGACTAGGCACAGATACGCAGTATTTT; CDR3 protein: CASSSGLGTDTQYF
clone size: few; V gene: TRBV11-2; D gene: TRBD1; J gene: TRBJ1-2; CDR3 DNA: TGTGCCAGCAGACCAGCAGGGGGGAAAGATGGCTACACCTTC; CDR3 protein: CASRPAGGKDGYTF
clone size: -; V gene: TRBV20-1; D gene: -; J gene: TRBJ2-5; CDR3 DNA: TGCAGTGCTAGCTCCAGGGGTCGAGAGACCCAGTACTTC; CDR3 protein: CSASSRGRETQYF
clone size: many; V gene: TRBV30; D gene: TRBD1; J gene: TRBJ1-5; CDR3 DNA: TGTGCCTGGGTTCCCCAGGGGGTTCAGCCCCAGCATTTT; CDR3 protein: CAWVPQGVQPQHF
clone size: -; V gene: TRBV7-3; D gene: -; J gene: TRBJ1-1; CDR3 DNA: TGTGCCAGCAGCTTAACGTTGGCTGGGAACACTGAAGCTTTCTTT; CDR3 protein: CASSLTLAGNTEAFF
clone size: many; V gene: TRBV12-3/TRBV12-4; D gene: TRBD2; J gene: TRBJ2-4; CDR3 DNA: TGTGCCAGCAGCTCCCCCAGCGGGGCTGGTAACATTCAGTACTTC; CDR3 protein: CASSSPSGAGNIQYF